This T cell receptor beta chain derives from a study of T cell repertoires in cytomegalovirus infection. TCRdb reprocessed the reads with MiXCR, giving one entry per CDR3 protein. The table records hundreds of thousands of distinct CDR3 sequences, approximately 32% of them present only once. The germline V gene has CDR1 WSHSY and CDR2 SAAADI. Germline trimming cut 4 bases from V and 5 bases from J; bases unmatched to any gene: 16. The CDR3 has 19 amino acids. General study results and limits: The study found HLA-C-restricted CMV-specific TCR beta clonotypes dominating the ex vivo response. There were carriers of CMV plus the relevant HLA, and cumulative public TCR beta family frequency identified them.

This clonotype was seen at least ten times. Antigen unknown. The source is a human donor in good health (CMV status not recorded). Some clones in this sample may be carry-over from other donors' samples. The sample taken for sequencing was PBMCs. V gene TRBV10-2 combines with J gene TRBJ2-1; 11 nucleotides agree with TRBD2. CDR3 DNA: TGCGCCAGCAGTGCACCCTGGGGTGATAGCGGGGGGGCCCACAATGAGCAGTTCTTC. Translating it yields CASSAPWGDSGGAHNEQFF.